Shown below are 16 T cell receptor beta chains from a single sample sequenced in a study of blood T cell repertoires in COVID-19 (dated by TCRdb to about 2020). Receptors were amplified or captured by the immunoSEQ multiplex PCR assay. TCRdb limited this immuneACCESS table to in-frame rearrangements with V and J called. A share of clones is missing; checked studies link under half to unresolved V genes, and the rest is unexplained. In this sample the table shows 80,000 to 100,000 clones, around three quarters of which occur a single time. The biggest ten clones account for approximately 9% of the sample. The sample comprised peripheral blood. The receptor set was obtained from a man aged 45-60 years who had recovered from COVID-19.

The J gene is TRBJ2-3, the V gene TRBV10-1; perhaps TRBD2 as D (6 bases). V dropped 4 bases and J dropped 3 bases, with 11 bases sitting between them. The CDR3 has 14 amino acids. CDR1 is WNHNN and CDR2 is SYGVQD in the germline V gene (reference sequence). CDR3 residues: CASSGLGETDTQYF. DNA of the CDR3: TGCGCCAGCAGTGGACTAGGCGAAACAGATACGCAGTATTTT.

The chain is built from TRBV30 and TRBJ2-7, with D unclear. CDR3 size: 11 residues. The ends were cut back, 0 bases at V and 4 bases at J, with 4 bases in the middle. The germline CDR1 and CDR2 sequences are GTSNPN and SVGIG (reference sequence). The CDR3, as DNA: TGTGCCTGGAGTGTAGAGTACGAGCAGTACTTC. Translation gives CAWSVEYEQYF.

The V call is TRBV5-1, the J call TRBJ2-5; tentative D call: TRBD2 (6 bases). V shed 4 bases and J shed 5 bases, with 21 bases lying between them. The germline gives CDR1 SGHRS, CDR2 YFSETQ. The CDR3 runs 16 residues. The CDR3 region is CASSLGRGLPRETQYF. The CDR3 DNA reads TGCGCCAGCAGCCTAGGGCGGGGACTCCCTCGGGAGACCCAGTACTTC.

The rearrangement links TRBV27 to TRBJ2-1; D possibly corresponds to TRBD2 (6 bases). The CDR3 sequence is 15 residues long. Looked up from germline, CDR1 is MNHEY and CDR2 is SMNVEV (reference sequence). The germline V and J ends were trimmed by 3 bases and 6 bases, with 15 bases remaining between them. DNA of the CDR3: TGTGCCAGCAGTTTCGGGCGGGACGGACTCAATGAGCAGTTCTTC. Translating it yields CASSFGRDGLNEQFF.

This sequence joins TRBV6-2 or TRBV6-3 and TRBJ1-5; D may be TRBD1 (5 bases). Trimming stripped 0 bases from V and 2 bases from J, with 8 bases between. CDR3 length: 15 amino acids. CDR1 is MNHEY, CDR2 SVGEGT, per germline. The CDR3 DNA reads as TGTGCCAGCAGTTACTCCAGGGCCGGCAATCAGCCCCAGCATTTT. Amino acid sequence: CASSYSRAGNQPQHF.

CDR3 DNA sequence: TGTGCCAGCAGCCAAGATTCCCGGTTCGAGCAGTACTTC. It is translated as CASSQDSRFEQYF. J is TRBJ2-7 and V is TRBV14; D unclear. Germline V gene data show CDR1 as SGHDN and CDR2 as FVKESK. The CDR3 is 13 residues long. V lost 0 bases and J 6 bases, leaving 9 bases between the germline ends.

This chain connects TRBV19 to TRBJ1-1, with D possibly being TRBD1 (5 bases). This CDR3 spans 13 amino acids. Trimming took off 3 bases at V and 3 bases at J, with 8 bases between the two ends. Germline CDR1 LNHDA, CDR2 SQIVND (reference sequence). The CDR3: CASSMSGYTEAFF. CDR3 nucleotides: TGTGCCAGTAGTATGTCAGGGTACACTGAAGCTTTCTTT.

This clone was detected a few times. The chain has TRBV2 and TRBJ1-6; 7 positions match TRBD1. Germline V lookup: CDR1 SNHLY, CDR2 FYNNEI. Trimming at V came to 6 bases and at J to 5 bases, leaving 4 bases not matched to a gene. The CDR3 has 14 residues. This CDR3 is CASRGGQNNSPLHF. The CDR3 coding sequence is TGTGCCAGCAGGGGGGGACAGAATAATTCACCCCTCCACTTT.

The table lists this clone with a few counts. The V gene is TRBV11-1, the J gene TRBJ2-3; 7 bases fit TRBD2. The germline V gene encodes CDR1 SGHAT and CDR2 FQDESV (reference sequence). The CDR3 totals 16 residues. Trimming cost V 7 bases and J 5 bases; bases outside gene matches: 15. The CDR3 DNA sequence: TGTGCCAGCACCCCCGGATGGCGGGAGAAAGGAGATACGCAGTATTTT. Protein product: CASTPGWREKGDTQYF.

J is TRBJ2-3 and V is TRBV5-5; no definite D call. V lost 0 bases and J 1 base, leaving 6 bases between the germline ends. This CDR3 is 14 amino acids long. Germline-derived CDR1 and CDR2 are SGHKS and YYEKEE (reference sequence). In nucleotides, the CDR3 is TGTGCCAGCAGCTTGGTGAGAGGCACAGATACGCAGTATTTT. Protein sequence: CASSLVRGTDTQYF.

This clone showed up just once. The chain couples TRBV19 to TRBJ2-4, with D perhaps TRBD2 (6 bases). The V end lost 2 bases, the J end lost 4 bases, and 18 bases lay between the germline ends. Germline CDR1 reads LNHDA; CDR2 reads SQIVND (reference sequence). The CDR3 covers 17 residues. Here the CDR3 reads CASSIIPRPSGKNIQYF. The DNA of the CDR3 is TGTGCCAGTAGTATAATCCCCAGACCGAGCGGGAAAAACATTCAGTACTTC.

V is TRBV20-1 and J is TRBJ1-4; D is uncertain. The germline CDR1 and CDR2 sequences are DFQATT and SNEGSKA (reference sequence). The ends were cut back, 3 bases at V and 8 bases at J, with 22 bases in the middle. CDR3 size: 16 residues. In DNA form, the CDR3 reads TGCAGTGCTAGTCGCGGCGACGGGAGAGATCGGGAAAAACTGTTTTTT. Residues: CSASRGDGRDREKLFF.

The chain links TRBV5-4 to TRBJ1-1, with a weak D call TRBD1 (6 bases). Germline V lookup: CDR1 SGHNT, CDR2 YYREEE (reference sequence). The CDR3 loop spans 16 amino acids. The V end was cut by 0 bases, the J end by 5 bases, with 17 bases between. CDR3 DNA: TGTGCCAGCAGCTTGGCGGGGACAATTAGTGGGACTGAAGCTTTCTTT. The encoded protein is CASSLAGTISGTEAFF.

This chain connects TRBV5-1 to TRBJ2-1; 14 positions agree with TRBD2. The germline V gene encodes CDR1 SGHRS and CDR2 YFSETQ. Trimming at V came to 0 bases and at J to 6 bases, leaving 5 bases not matched to a gene. The CDR3 totals 17 residues. CDR3 in amino acids: CASSLGGLAGVANEQFF. The CDR3 DNA reads as TGCGCCAGCAGCTTGGGGGGACTAGCGGGAGTGGCCAATGAGCAGTTCTTC.

The chain is built from TRBV5-1 and TRBJ1-1, with 10 nucleotides matching TRBD1. From germline, CDR1 is SGHRS and CDR2 YFSETQ. J gave up 5 bases and V 2 bases, and 6 bases lay outside the gene matches. The CDR3 contains 15 residues. Here the CDR3 DNA reads TGCGCCAGCAGCTTTGGGGACAGGGGTTTAACTGAAGCTTTCTTT. Protein sequence: CASSFGDRGLTEAFF.

CDR3 nucleotides: TGTGCCAGCAGTCCCGTTTGGGGACAGAGCTACAATGAGCAGTTCTTC. Translation gives CASSPVWGQSYNEQFF. The chain couples TRBV28 to TRBJ2-1; 7 bases map to TRBD1. V trimming: 5 bases; J trimming: 3 bases; junction bases outside the gene matches: 10. The CDR3 totals 16 residues. Per the germline V gene, CDR1 is MDHEN and CDR2 is SYDVKM.